A selection of T cell receptor beta chains follows, all from one sample in a study of OX40 agonist ivuxolimab in advanced cancers. Profiling relied on immunoSEQ multiplex PCR, and the TCRdb table lists in-frame clones only, not all of them. Of about 62,000 clones listed, about 92% are singletons. The sequenced sample was CD4+ or CD8+ T cells sorted from blood, obtained in a trial of the OX40 agonist ivuxolimab. These receptors came from an adult with an advanced solid tumor such as melanoma, head and neck, liver or kidney cancer. Both conserved end residues are trimmed from each CDR3. The D gene is left open where the match is weak.

d_call | j_call | v_call | cdr3_aa
NA | TRBJ1-2 | TRBV4-1 | ASSPPGVWGGYT
NA | TRBJ1-4 | TRBV5-4 | ASSTSPATNEKLF
TRBD1 | TRBJ2-7 | TRBV6-1 | ASSEQGWDRAGEQY
TRBD1 | TRBJ2-7 | TRBV6-5 | ASSYSSGQGYEQY
NA | TRBJ2-4 | TRBV5-1 | ASSLPARLNIQY
NA | TRBJ2-4 | TRBV6-5 | ASPGPDPPNIQY
NA | TRBJ1-2 | TRBV5-1 | ASSLAGGHDTGYT
TRBD2 | TRBJ2-2 | TRBV4-2 | ASSQVRLAGGQTNTGELF
TRBD2 | TRBJ2-1 | TRBV2 | ASSLLAGGFYNEQF
TRBD2 | TRBJ2-7 | TRBV2 | ASSVTSGPYEQY